This T cell receptor (beta chain) was captured by sequencing in a study of CD8 T cell repertoires and HIV-1 epitope variants. Study background: Separate wells received one of Twenty-five Gag or Nef variant peptides. Tested: three Gag epitope families, Nef HW9 and YT9.

Method: immunoSEQ multiplex PCR; TCRdb's copy keeps in-frame clones and lacks some. The sample lists roughly 5,900 clones; 67% were seen once. This clone was seen a handful of times. Its antigen is unknown. V was clipped by 4 bases and J by 5 bases, with 11 bases between them. Looked up from germline, CDR1 is MNHEY and CDR2 is SMNVEV (reference sequence). The CDR3 runs 13 residues. The sample taken for sequencing was cultured CD8+ T cells derived from PBMCs. This TCR was recovered from a male donor with HIV. The chain carries TRBV27 and TRBJ1-1; D remains unclear. The CDR3: CASSYSLRTEAFF. The CDR3 coding sequence is TGTGCCAGCAGTTATTCGTTGAGGACTGAAGCTTTCTTT.